This TCR beta chain was recovered during a study of control samples from healthy donors and cancer patients. Trimming removed 3 bases at V and 3 bases at J, with 11 bases between. Germline V gives CDR1 WSHSY, CDR2 SAAADI. The CDR3 contains 14 residues. Clones were read by immunoSEQ multiplex PCR, and TCRdb kept only the in-frame ones, dropping some. The sample lists 75,000 to 90,000 clones; roughly nine tenths were seen once. The sample consisted of PBMCs. The receptor comes from a woman between 50 and 59 years old with colorectal cancer. This chain connects TRBV10-2 to TRBJ1-2, with D tentatively TRBD1 (6 bases). The chain's CDR3 is CASSDWQGYYGYTF. CDR3 nucleotides: TGCGCCAGCAGTGACTGGCAGGGGTACTATGGCTACACCTTC.